A selection of T cell receptor beta chains follows, all from one sample in a study of CD8 T cells in ankylosing spondylitis. TCRdb recomputed calls from the 5' RACE reads with MiXCR, one row per CDR3 protein. The sample holds about 240,000 distinct CDR3 sequences, less than 10% seen once. Source material: blood, either unsorted or a sorted T cell fraction (not recorded which). The receptors were gathered from a male donor with ankylosing spondylitis or in good health (not recorded which). CDR3s include the opening cysteine and the closing phenylalanine or tryptophan. The D gene is left open where the match is weak. Where a row states a size, it is once, few, many or the class of an expanded clone; other rows omit it.

size	V	D	J	CDR3	DNA
many	TRBV20-1	NA	TRBJ1-4	CSAREAGRNNEKLFF	TGCAGTGCTAGAGAGGCCGGGAGAAATAATGAAAAACTGTTTTTT
few	TRBV30	TRBD1	TRBJ2-1	CAWSALSDRNYNEQFF	TGTGCCTGGAGTGCTCTCTCGGACAGGAATTACAATGAGCAGTTCTTC
many	TRBV12-3/TRBV12-4	NA	TRBJ2-5	CASSTRGQETQYF	TGTGCCAGCAGTACCAGGGGACAAGAGACCCAGTACTTC
few	TRBV19	NA	TRBJ2-4	CASSIQGHIQYF	TGTGCCAGTAGTATACAAGGGCACATTCAGTACTTC
many	TRBV7-6	NA	TRBJ2-2	CASSLRQDTGELFF	TGTGCCAGCAGCTTACGGCAGGACACCGGGGAGCTGTTTTTT
many	TRBV20-1	NA	TRBJ2-5	CSARDHRQVETQYF	TGCAGTGCTAGAGATCATCGCCAGGTAGAGACCCAGTACTTC
many	TRBV4-3	TRBD1	TRBJ1-1	CASSPRWGTGDTEAFF	TGCGCCAGCAGCCCTCGTTGGGGGACAGGGGACACTGAAGCTTTCTTT
NA	TRBV12-3/TRBV12-4	NA	TRBJ2-7	CASSLDGSSYEQYF	TGTGCCAGCAGTTTAGACGGGAGCTCCTACGAGCAGTACTTC
many	TRBV7-2	NA	TRBJ2-3	CASSPEISDTQYF	TGTGCCAGCAGCCCTGAGATTTCAGATACGCAGTATTTT
NA	TRBV5-1	TRBD1	TRBJ2-7	CASSLSTGVDYEQYF	TGCGCCAGCAGCTTGAGTACAGGGGTGGACTACGAGCAGTACTTC
many	TRBV20-1	TRBD1	TRBJ2-7	CSATTGTGVEQYF	TGCAGTGCTACCACCGGGACAGGGGTTGAGCAGTACTTC
NA	TRBV6-1	NA	TRBJ2-1	CASSPDGYNEQFF	TGTGCCAGCAGTCCGGACGGTTACAATGAGCAGTTCTTC
few	TRBV6-1	NA	TRBJ2-5	CASSPTRAQETQYF	TGTGCCAGCAGTCCCACGAGAGCGCAAGAGACCCAGTACTTC
many	TRBV20-1	NA	TRBJ2-7	CSARKTGTNEQYF	TGCAGTGCTAGGAAAACAGGGACGAACGAGCAGTACTTC